This is a list of T cell receptor beta chains from one sample in a study of blood T cell repertoires in COVID-19. The table came from immunoSEQ multiplex PCR; TCRdb's copy has only in-frame clones and leaves some out. Of approximately 180,000 clones listed, approximately 87% are singletons. Sequences were obtained from peripheral blood. These receptors were taken from a woman aged 70-85 years with COVID-19, enrolled during active disease. The CDR3 runs from the conserved cysteine through the conserved F or W. D genes are given only for firm matches. Size is stated for part of the rows, as once, few or many counts, or as a class when the clone is expanded.

v_call: TRBV23-1
j_call: TRBJ2-7
clone_size: .
cdr3_length: 17
d_call: TRBD1
cdr3_aa: CASTANTGTGPHYEQYF
cdr3_nt: TGCGCCAGCACCGCAAATACCGGGACAGGTCCCCACTACGAGCAGTACTTC

v_call: TRBV29-1
j_call: TRBJ1-2
clone_size: .
cdr3_length: 15
d_call: .
cdr3_aa: CSVEGAVDTHYGYTF
cdr3_nt: TGCAGCGTTGAAGGTGCCGTGGACACTCACTATGGCTACACCTTC

v_call: TRBV25-1
j_call: TRBJ2-2
clone_size: once
cdr3_length: 16
d_call: TRBD1
cdr3_aa: CASSSNQGANTGELFF
cdr3_nt: TGTGCCAGCAGTTCCAATCAGGGGGCCAACACCGGGGAGCTGTTTTTT

v_call: TRBV29-1
j_call: TRBJ2-3
clone_size: .
cdr3_length: 14
d_call: .
cdr3_aa: CSVEGWISTDTQYF
cdr3_nt: TGCAGCGTCGAGGGTTGGATTAGCACAGATACGCAGTATTTT

v_call: TRBV6-1
j_call: TRBJ2-2
clone_size: .
cdr3_length: 16
d_call: TRBD1
cdr3_aa: CASSEQQGAVTGELFF
cdr3_nt: TGTGCCAGCAGTGAACAACAGGGGGCGGTCACCGGGGAGCTGTTTTTT

v_call: TRBV14
j_call: TRBJ1-2
clone_size: .
cdr3_length: 13
d_call: .
cdr3_aa: CASSPTENYGYTF
cdr3_nt: TGTGCCAGCAGCCCGACAGAAAACTATGGCTACACCTTC

v_call: TRBV5-6
j_call: TRBJ1-2
clone_size: .
cdr3_length: 11
d_call: .
cdr3_aa: CASSSEYGYTF
cdr3_nt: TGTGCCAGCAGCTCTGAGTATGGCTACACCTTC

v_call: TRBV4-2
j_call: TRBJ2-3
clone_size: .
cdr3_length: 15
d_call: .
cdr3_aa: CASSQRSGVGDTQYF
cdr3_nt: TGTGCCAGCAGCCAAAGGTCAGGGGTTGGAGATACGCAGTATTTT

v_call: TRBV19
j_call: TRBJ1-1
clone_size: few
cdr3_length: 13
d_call: .
cdr3_aa: CASSTGGLDEAFF
cdr3_nt: TGTGCCAGTTCAACGGGGGGGCTGGATGAAGCTTTCTTT

v_call: TRBV4-1
j_call: TRBJ1-4
clone_size: few
cdr3_length: 16
d_call: .
cdr3_aa: CASSQEGNRINEKLFF
cdr3_nt: TGCGCCAGCAGCCAAGAAGGTAACAGGATTAATGAAAAACTGTTTTTT

v_call: TRBV24-1
j_call: TRBJ2-7
clone_size: .
cdr3_length: 15
d_call: .
cdr3_aa: CATSDPRAGTYEQYF
cdr3_nt: TGTGCCACCAGTGACCCCCGGGCAGGGACTTACGAGCAGTACTTC

v_call: TRBV24-1
j_call: TRBJ2-6
clone_size: .
cdr3_length: 18
d_call: .
cdr3_aa: CATSEEGAPYSGANVLTF
cdr3_nt: TGTGCCACCAGTGAAGAAGGGGCGCCGTATTCTGGGGCCAACGTCCTGACTTTC

v_call: TRBV27
j_call: TRBJ2-3
clone_size: once
cdr3_length: 17
d_call: .
cdr3_aa: CASSLYWRQTSTDTQYF
cdr3_nt: TGTGCCAGCAGTTTATATTGGCGGCAAACTAGCACAGATACGCAGTATTTT

v_call: TRBV19
j_call: TRBJ2-7
clone_size: .
cdr3_length: 16
d_call: TRBD2
cdr3_aa: CASSKGLAGQAYEQYF
cdr3_nt: TGTGCCAGTAGTAAAGGACTAGCGGGACAGGCTTACGAGCAGTACTTC

v_call: TRBV5-1
j_call: TRBJ1-2
clone_size: .
cdr3_length: 15
d_call: TRBD1
cdr3_aa: CASSSRTGESYGYTF
cdr3_nt: TGCGCCAGCAGCTCCCGGACAGGGGAGTCCTATGGCTACACCTTC

v_call: TRBV28
j_call: TRBJ2-7
clone_size: .
cdr3_length: 15
d_call: .
cdr3_aa: CASSPHRSGVYEQYF
cdr3_nt: TGTGCCAGCAGTCCCCACCGGTCGGGGGTCTACGAGCAGTACTTC

v_call: TRBV10-3
j_call: TRBJ2-3
clone_size: .
cdr3_length: 16
d_call: .
cdr3_aa: CAISESGGDSTDTQYF
cdr3_nt: TGTGCCATCAGTGAGTCAGGGGGGGACTCCACAGATACGCAGTATTTT

v_call: TRBV5-1
j_call: TRBJ1-1
clone_size: .
cdr3_length: 13
d_call: .
cdr3_aa: CASSLTGYTEAFF
cdr3_nt: TGCGCCAGCAGCTTGACAGGGTACACTGAAGCTTTCTTT

v_call: TRBV11-3
j_call: TRBJ1-1
clone_size: .
cdr3_length: 15
d_call: .
cdr3_aa: CASSLDLSERVETFF
cdr3_nt: TGTGCCAGCAGCTTAGATCTTTCCGAGAGGGTCGAGACTTTCTTT

v_call: TRBV3-1/TRBV3-2
j_call: TRBJ2-4
clone_size: .
cdr3_length: 15
d_call: .
cdr3_aa: CASSTGTKAKNIQYF
cdr3_nt: TGTGCCAGCAGCACAGGGACAAAAGCCAAAAACATTCAGTACTTC

v_call: TRBV6-6
j_call: TRBJ2-1
clone_size: once
cdr3_length: 15
d_call: TRBD1
cdr3_aa: CASSSPQGGYNEQFF
cdr3_nt: TGTGCCAGCAGTTCTCCACAGGGGGGCTACAATGAGCAGTTCTTC

v_call: TRBV27
j_call: TRBJ2-1
clone_size: .
cdr3_length: 14
d_call: .
cdr3_aa: CASRVTGRVNEQFF
cdr3_nt: TGTGCCAGCAGGGTTACAGGGCGGGTCAATGAGCAGTTCTTC

v_call: TRBV7-9
j_call: TRBJ1-2
clone_size: .
cdr3_length: 15
d_call: .
cdr3_aa: CASSLEAGTNYGYTF
cdr3_nt: TGTGCCAGCAGCTTAGAGGCAGGGACTAACTATGGCTACACCTTC

v_call: TRBV24-1
j_call: TRBJ2-6
clone_size: .
cdr3_length: 16
d_call: .
cdr3_aa: CATSEPQGPGANVLTF
cdr3_nt: TGTGCCACCAGTGAACCCCAGGGGCCCGGGGCCAACGTCCTGACTTTC

v_call: TRBV11-1
j_call: TRBJ2-7
clone_size: .
cdr3_length: 14
d_call: .
cdr3_aa: CASSPQRSHYEQYF
cdr3_nt: TGTGCCAGCAGCCCCCAGAGGTCCCATTACGAGCAGTACTTC

v_call: TRBV19
j_call: TRBJ2-7
clone_size: .
cdr3_length: 16
d_call: .
cdr3_aa: CASSTFLSSRRQEQYF
cdr3_nt: TGTGCCAGTAGTACCTTCTTATCCTCCCGCCGTCAGGAGCAGTACTTC

v_call: TRBV29-1
j_call: TRBJ2-5
clone_size: .
cdr3_length: 13
d_call: .
cdr3_aa: CSVGGPGQETQYF
cdr3_nt: TGCAGCGTGGGGGGACCGGGCCAGGAGACCCAGTACTTC

v_call: TRBV18
j_call: TRBJ1-1
clone_size: .
cdr3_length: 14
d_call: .
cdr3_aa: CASSPDTVNTEAFF
cdr3_nt: TGTGCCAGCTCACCGGATACAGTGAACACTGAAGCTTTCTTT

v_call: TRBV3-1/TRBV3-2
j_call: TRBJ2-3
clone_size: .
cdr3_length: 14
d_call: .
cdr3_aa: CASTVQGATDTQYF
cdr3_nt: TGTGCCAGCACCGTACAGGGCGCCACAGATACGCAGTATTTT

v_call: TRBV10-3
j_call: TRBJ1-5
clone_size: .
cdr3_length: 16
d_call: TRBD1
cdr3_aa: CAISDRTGTSNQPQHF
cdr3_nt: TGTGCCATCAGTGATAGGACAGGAACTAGCAATCAGCCCCAGCATTTT

v_call: TRBV7-2
j_call: TRBJ1-1
clone_size: .
cdr3_length: 14
d_call: TRBD1
cdr3_aa: CASSQGQGGTEAFF
cdr3_nt: TGTGCCAGCAGCCAGGGACAGGGAGGGACTGAAGCTTTCTTT

v_call: TRBV18
j_call: TRBJ1-1
clone_size: .
cdr3_length: 16
d_call: .
cdr3_aa: CASSPRDLIGNTEAFF
cdr3_nt: TGTGCCAGCTCACCGAGGGATTTAATTGGGAACACTGAAGCTTTCTTT

v_call: TRBV29-1
j_call: TRBJ1-2
clone_size: few
cdr3_length: 14
d_call: TRBD1
cdr3_aa: CSVGGGTGASGYTF
cdr3_nt: TGCAGCGTGGGTGGTGGGACAGGGGCATCTGGCTACACCTTC

v_call: TRBV5-1
j_call: TRBJ1-3
clone_size: .
cdr3_length: 14
d_call: .
cdr3_aa: CASSPTESGNTIYF
cdr3_nt: TGCGCCAGCAGCCCGACAGAGTCTGGAAACACCATATATTTT

v_call: TRBV3-1/TRBV3-2
j_call: TRBJ1-1
clone_size: .
cdr3_length: 15
d_call: TRBD1
cdr3_aa: CASSRTGQGSTEAFF
cdr3_nt: TGTGCCAGCAGCCGTACGGGACAGGGCTCAACTGAAGCTTTCTTT

v_call: TRBV19
j_call: TRBJ2-7
clone_size: .
cdr3_length: 16
d_call: TRBD1
cdr3_aa: CASSTKDRGLSYEQYF
cdr3_nt: TGTGCCAGTAGTACGAAAGACAGGGGTCTTTCCTACGAGCAGTACTTC

v_call: TRBV20-1
j_call: TRBJ1-1
clone_size: .
cdr3_length: 11
d_call: .
cdr3_aa: CSATMNTEAFF
cdr3_nt: TGCAGTGCTACTATGAACACTGAAGCTTTCTTT

v_call: TRBV19
j_call: TRBJ2-2
clone_size: .
cdr3_length: 16
d_call: TRBD2
cdr3_aa: CASSIRLAANTGELFF
cdr3_nt: TGTGCCAGTAGTATTCGACTAGCGGCCAACACCGGGGAGCTGTTTTTT

v_call: TRBV12-3/TRBV12-4
j_call: TRBJ2-7
clone_size: .
cdr3_length: 13
d_call: TRBD2
cdr3_aa: CASSPRLAGEQYF
cdr3_nt: TGTGCCAGCAGTCCCCGACTAGCGGGAGAGCAGTACTTC

v_call: TRBV12-3/TRBV12-4
j_call: TRBJ1-2
clone_size: .
cdr3_length: 12
d_call: TRBD1
cdr3_aa: CASRRTGDGYTF
cdr3_nt: TGTGCCAGCAGGAGAACAGGGGATGGCTACACCTTC

v_call: TRBV30
j_call: TRBJ1-1
clone_size: .
cdr3_length: 15
d_call: TRBD1
cdr3_aa: CAWRRAGTANTEAFF
cdr3_nt: TGTGCCTGGAGGAGGGCCGGGACAGCGAACACTGAAGCTTTCTTT